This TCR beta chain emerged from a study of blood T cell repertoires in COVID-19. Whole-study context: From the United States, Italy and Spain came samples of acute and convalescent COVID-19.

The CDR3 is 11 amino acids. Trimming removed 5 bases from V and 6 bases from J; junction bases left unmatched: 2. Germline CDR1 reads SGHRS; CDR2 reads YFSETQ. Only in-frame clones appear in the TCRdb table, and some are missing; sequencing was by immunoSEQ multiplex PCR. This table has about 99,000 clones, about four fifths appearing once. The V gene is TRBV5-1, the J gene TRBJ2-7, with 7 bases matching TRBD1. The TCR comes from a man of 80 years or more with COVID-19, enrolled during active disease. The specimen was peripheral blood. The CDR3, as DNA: TGCGCCAGCAGTAGACAGGGCGAGCAGTACTTC. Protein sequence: CASSRQGEQYF.